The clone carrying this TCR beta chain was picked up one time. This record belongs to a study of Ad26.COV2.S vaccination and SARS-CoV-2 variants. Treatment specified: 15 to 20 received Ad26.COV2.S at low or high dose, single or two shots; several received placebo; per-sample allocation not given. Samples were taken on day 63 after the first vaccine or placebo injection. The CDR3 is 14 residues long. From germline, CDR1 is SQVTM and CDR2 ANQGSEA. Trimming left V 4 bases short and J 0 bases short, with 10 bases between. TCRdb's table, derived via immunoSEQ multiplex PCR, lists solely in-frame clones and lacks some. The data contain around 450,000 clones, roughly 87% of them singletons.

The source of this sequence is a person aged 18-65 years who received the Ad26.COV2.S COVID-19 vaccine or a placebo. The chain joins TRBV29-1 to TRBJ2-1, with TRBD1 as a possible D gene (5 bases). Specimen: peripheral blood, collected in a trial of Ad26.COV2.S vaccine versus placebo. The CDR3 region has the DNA TGCAGCGTTGTGCAGGGATTCTCCTACAATGAGCAGTTCTTC. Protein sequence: CSVVQGFSYNEQFF.